This is a list of T cell receptor beta chains from one sample in a study of T cell repertoires in cytomegalovirus infection. TCRdb recomputed calls from the reads with MiXCR, one row per CDR3 protein. Of 600,000 to 800,000 distinct CDR3 sequences in the sample, about 24% were seen once. Material for sequencing was CD8+ T cells from PBMCs. These receptors originate from a human donor in good health (CMV status not recorded). Some clones in this sample may be carry-over from other donors' samples. CDR3s include the opening cysteine and the closing phenylalanine or tryptophan. D genes are given only for firm matches. The size of a clone is reported for some rows only, either as once, few or many, or as a class for expanded clones.

J gene | D gene | V gene | clone size | CDR3 protein | CDR3 DNA
TRBJ1-6 | NA | TRBV28 | NA | CASRRQVFNSPLHF | TGTGCCAGCAGGAGACAGGTTTTTAATTCACCCCTCCACTTT
TRBJ2-2 | TRBD1 | TRBV29-1 | once | CSVEGQGEELFF | TGCAGCGTTGAAGGACAGGGCGAGGAGCTGTTTTTT
TRBJ2-1 | TRBD2 | TRBV7-6 | many | CASSLGGTSGALEQFF | TGTGCCAGCAGCTTAGGCGGGACTAGCGGGGCTCTTGAGCAGTTCTTC
TRBJ1-4 | NA | TRBV6-5 | few | CASGAFGEKLFF | TGTGCCAGCGGAGCTTTCGGGGAAAAACTGTTTTTT
TRBJ2-5 | TRBD1 | TRBV6-6 | many | CATTGANQETQYF | TGTGCCACCACAGGGGCGAACCAAGAGACCCAGTACTTC
TRBJ1-4 | NA | TRBV29-1 | few | CSVEDLGAREVKLFF | TGCAGCGTTGAAGATCTGGGGGCTCGGGAGGTAAAACTGTTTTTT
TRBJ2-7 | NA | TRBV10-3 | few | CAITEEESYEQYF | TGTGCCATCACCGAGGAGGAATCCTACGAGCAGTACTTC
TRBJ2-1 | NA | TRBV9 | few | CASSAGTRANEQFF | TGTGCCAGCAGCGCCGGGACTCGGGCAAATGAGCAGTTCTTC
TRBJ2-2 | TRBD1 | TRBV27 | NA | CASKTGIGELFF | TGTGCCAGCAAGACAGGGATTGGGGAGCTGTTTTTT
TRBJ2-5 | NA | TRBV19 | NA | CASSSLDIPGKTQYF | TGTGCCAGTAGTTCCTTAGACATTCCGGGGAAGACCCAGTACTTC
TRBJ2-5 | NA | TRBV7-6 | many | CASSLGAFVGETQYF | TGTGCCAGCAGCTTAGGTGCCTTCGTCGGAGAGACCCAGTACTTC
TRBJ1-4 | NA | TRBV20-1 | NA | CSARGEKLFF | TGCAGTGCTCGGGGGGAAAAACTGTTTTTT
TRBJ2-1 | TRBD2 | TRBV28 | NA | CASSLYGTSGGAADNEQFF | TGTGCCAGCAGTTTATACGGGACTAGCGGGGGGGCAGCTGACAATGAGCAGTTCTTC
TRBJ2-2 | NA | TRBV29-1 | few | CSVEGRGRGPNTGELFF | TGCAGCGTTGAAGGGCGGGGGCGGGGTCCGAACACCGGGGAGCTGTTTTTT
TRBJ1-1 | NA | TRBV5-4 | few | CASSPGPARAFF | TGTGCCAGCAGCCCCGGGCCGGCGCGGGCTTTCTTT
TRBJ2-1 | NA | TRBV28 | many | CASLEDGAYNEQFF | TGTGCCAGCTTAGAGGACGGGGCCTACAATGAGCAGTTCTTC
TRBJ1-5 | NA | TRBV7-2 | many | CASSLEGPGTINQPQHF | TGTGCCAGCAGCTTAGAGGGCCCAGGGACAATCAATCAGCCCCAGCATTTT
TRBJ2-7 | TRBD1 | TRBV4-1 | many | CASSPGQASSYEQYF | TGCGCCAGCAGCCCCGGACAGGCGAGCTCCTACGAGCAGTACTTC
TRBJ2-5 | TRBD2 | TRBV7-2 | many | CASSRFGTSMGETQYF | TGTGCCAGCAGTCGATTCGGGACTAGCATGGGAGAGACCCAGTACTTC
TRBJ2-1 | NA | TRBV28 | NA | CASSPPSLNNEQFF | TGTGCCAGCAGCCCTCCCTCCCTAAACAATGAGCAGTTCTTC
TRBJ2-1 | TRBD2 | TRBV7-6 | many | CASSLAGGDYNEQFF | TGTGCCAGCAGCTTAGCGGGGGGGGACTACAATGAGCAGTTCTTC
TRBJ2-7 | TRBD1 | TRBV5-1 | NA | CASSWGDRGVYEQYF | TGCGCCAGCAGCTGGGGGGACAGGGGAGTCTACGAGCAGTACTTC
TRBJ2-3 | NA | TRBV29-1 | few | CSVGGPSPDTQYF | TGCAGCGTAGGGGGTCCCAGCCCAGATACGCAGTATTTT
TRBJ2-1 | NA | TRBV7-9 | many | CASRRGAQGEQFF | TGTGCCAGCAGAAGGGGGGCCCAGGGGGAGCAGTTCTTC
TRBJ1-1 | NA | TRBV5-1 | few | CASSLDLHRRNTEAFF | TGCGCCAGCAGCTTGGATCTGCACAGGAGGAACACTGAAGCTTTCTTT
TRBJ2-1 | NA | TRBV28 | many | CASSGSGLSYNEQFF | TGTGCCAGCAGTGGATCGGGACTGAGCTACAATGAGCAGTTCTTC
TRBJ1-1 | NA | TRBV5-6 | NA | CASSLPPGRETEAFF | TGTGCCAGCAGCTTACCTCCGGGCCGCGAGACTGAAGCTTTCTTT
TRBJ2-3 | TRBD1 | TRBV28 | many | CASSRQGSTDTQYF | TGTGCCAGCAGTCGACAGGGGAGCACAGATACGCAGTATTTT
TRBJ1-5 | NA | TRBV24-1 | few | CATSSRTALNQPQHF | TGTGCCACCAGTTCAAGGACAGCTCTCAATCAGCCCCAGCATTTT
TRBJ1-2 | NA | TRBV5-6 | NA | CASSSIYYGYTF | TGTGCCAGCAGCTCTATCTACTATGGCTACACCTTC
TRBJ2-3 | NA | TRBV7-6 | many | CASSLASGPLTDTQYF | TGTGCCAGCAGCTTGGCCTCCGGGCCCCTCACAGATACGCAGTATTTT
TRBJ1-5 | TRBD1 | TRBV7-2 | many | CASSLVTGEWNQPQHF | TGTGCCAGCAGCTTGGTGACAGGGGAATGGAATCAGCCCCAGCATTTT
TRBJ1-6 | NA | TRBV27 | few | CASSVRSGLETANSPLHF | TGTGCCAGCAGCGTTCGTTCGGGGCTTGAAACAGCTAATTCACCCCTCCACTTT